This is a list of T cell receptor beta chains from one sample in a study of OX40 agonist ivuxolimab in advanced cancers. Sequenced by immunoSEQ multiplex PCR; TCRdb stores in-frame clones only, minus some. The sample includes about 100,000 clones, around 93% seen only once; the top ten take 0.5% to 0.65%. The sequenced sample was CD4+ or CD8+ T cells sorted from blood, obtained in a trial of the OX40 agonist ivuxolimab. Every receptor here comes from an adult with an advanced solid tumor such as melanoma, head and neck, liver or kidney cancer. CDR3s include the opening cysteine and the closing phenylalanine or tryptophan. A D gene is named only where the DNA matches it firmly. Some rows mark clone size as missing; the rest say once, few, many or name a class of expanded clone.

CDR3nt: TGCGCCAGCAGCCGCCCGGGACAGCCTGGGAACGAGCAGTACTTC
CDR3aa: CASSRPGQPGNEQYF
j_gene: TRBJ2-7
v_gene: TRBV4-1
d_gene: TRBD1
abundance: .

CDR3nt: TGTGCCAGCAGCTTAAGAAACCAACGAGTCACCGGGGAGCTGTTTTTT
CDR3aa: CASSLRNQRVTGELFF
j_gene: TRBJ2-2
v_gene: TRBV11-3
d_gene: .
abundance: .

CDR3nt: TGTGCCAGCAGCCTGCTTGGGGCGGGGGGCACCGGGGAGCTGTTTTTT
CDR3aa: CASSLLGAGGTGELFF
j_gene: TRBJ2-2
v_gene: TRBV5-6
d_gene: TRBD2
abundance: .

CDR3nt: TGTGCCAGTAGTAAGGGGAACACCGGGGAGCTGTTTTTT
CDR3aa: CASSKGNTGELFF
j_gene: TRBJ2-2
v_gene: TRBV19
d_gene: .
abundance: once

CDR3nt: TGTGCCAGCAGTCCCGGACTCTTCTCTTCCTTCACAGATACGCAGTATTTT
CDR3aa: CASSPGLFSSFTDTQYF
j_gene: TRBJ2-3
v_gene: TRBV28
d_gene: .
abundance: .

CDR3nt: TGTGCCAGCAGTTCCGCCGGGACAGGGGACTACGAGCAGTACTTC
CDR3aa: CASSSAGTGDYEQYF
j_gene: TRBJ2-7
v_gene: TRBV28
d_gene: TRBD1
abundance: .

CDR3nt: TGTGCCAGCAGTCGAAATCCGGGCCCACGAGAGGAGACCCAGTACTTC
CDR3aa: CASSRNPGPREETQYF
j_gene: TRBJ2-5
v_gene: TRBV2
d_gene: .
abundance: .

CDR3nt: TGTGCCAGCAGCCAGGGGGAAGAGACCCAGTACTTC
CDR3aa: CASSQGEETQYF
j_gene: TRBJ2-5
v_gene: TRBV5-6
d_gene: TRBD1
abundance: .

CDR3nt: TGTGCCAGCAGCCTCGGACAGGGGTATGGTAATGAAAAACTGTTTTTT
CDR3aa: CASSLGQGYGNEKLFF
j_gene: TRBJ1-4
v_gene: TRBV5-4
d_gene: TRBD1
abundance: .

CDR3nt: TGTGCCAGCAGGGGGCCCCAAGAGACCCAGTACTTC
CDR3aa: CASRGPQETQYF
j_gene: TRBJ2-5
v_gene: TRBV28
d_gene: .
abundance: .

CDR3nt: TGTGCCAGTAGTATAGATCGGGGGCTAGCGGGATGGCGAGAGACCCAGTACTTC
CDR3aa: CASSIDRGLAGWRETQYF
j_gene: TRBJ2-5
v_gene: TRBV19
d_gene: TRBD2
abundance: .

CDR3nt: TGTGCCAGTATGGAGGGGATCGGGCGGTTCAATCAGCCCCAGCATTTT
CDR3aa: CASMEGIGRFNQPQHF
j_gene: TRBJ1-5
v_gene: TRBV19
d_gene: .
abundance: .

CDR3nt: TGTGCCAGCTCGTACAGCGGGTGGACTGAAGCTTTCTTT
CDR3aa: CASSYSGWTEAFF
j_gene: TRBJ1-1
v_gene: TRBV18
d_gene: .
abundance: few

CDR3nt: TGTGCCAGCACTAAACCCGGACTAGCGACCCACAATGAGCAGTTCTTC
CDR3aa: CASTKPGLATHNEQFF
j_gene: TRBJ2-1
v_gene: TRBV28
d_gene: TRBD2
abundance: .

CDR3nt: TGTGCCAGCAGCCCTCGCGGCCCCACCGGGGAGCTGTTTTTT
CDR3aa: CASSPRGPTGELFF
j_gene: TRBJ2-2
v_gene: TRBV7-9
d_gene: .
abundance: once

CDR3nt: TGTGCCAGCAGCTTCAATGGGGGTGAAAAACTGTTTTTT
CDR3aa: CASSFNGGEKLFF
j_gene: TRBJ1-4
v_gene: TRBV11-2
d_gene: .
abundance: .

CDR3nt: TGTGCCAGTAGAAAGACCGACACCGGGGAGCTGTTTTTT
CDR3aa: CASRKTDTGELFF
j_gene: TRBJ2-2
v_gene: TRBV19
d_gene: .
abundance: .

CDR3nt: TGTGCCAGCAGTTTGGGCCAGGCCCCCGAGCAGTACTTC
CDR3aa: CASSLGQAPEQYF
j_gene: TRBJ2-7
v_gene: TRBV28
d_gene: .
abundance: .

CDR3nt: TGTGCCAGCAGCATTGGAGAGACCCAGTACTTC
CDR3aa: CASSIGETQYF
j_gene: TRBJ2-5
v_gene: TRBV5-8
d_gene: .
abundance: .

CDR3nt: TGTGCCAGCTCACCTTCTCAGGGTGGTGATGGCTACACCTTC
CDR3aa: CASSPSQGGDGYTF
j_gene: TRBJ1-2
v_gene: TRBV18
d_gene: .
abundance: .

CDR3nt: TGTGCCAGCAGCCCAGTGGGAGACTATGGCTACACCTTC
CDR3aa: CASSPVGDYGYTF
j_gene: TRBJ1-2
v_gene: TRBV7-9
d_gene: .
abundance: .

CDR3nt: TGCGCCAGCAGCCTAAGTCCAGGGGATCGCCCCTACGAGCAGTACTTC
CDR3aa: CASSLSPGDRPYEQYF
j_gene: TRBJ2-7
v_gene: TRBV4-1
d_gene: .
abundance: .

CDR3nt: TGCGCCAGCAGCCAAGATCGCTGGATTGGAAACACCATATATTTT
CDR3aa: CASSQDRWIGNTIYF
j_gene: TRBJ1-3
v_gene: TRBV4-3
d_gene: .
abundance: .

CDR3nt: TGTGCCAGCAGCACCGGACAGACCTATGGCTACACCTTC
CDR3aa: CASSTGQTYGYTF
j_gene: TRBJ1-2
v_gene: TRBV7-9
d_gene: .
abundance: few

CDR3nt: TGTGCCAGCAGTTTAGAAGGGAATAGCAATCAGCCCCAGCATTTT
CDR3aa: CASSLEGNSNQPQHF
j_gene: TRBJ1-5
v_gene: TRBV27
d_gene: .
abundance: .

CDR3nt: TGTGCCAGCAGTCCCCTCTTGGCCAAAAACATTCAGTACTTC
CDR3aa: CASSPLLAKNIQYF
j_gene: TRBJ2-4
v_gene: TRBV27
d_gene: .
abundance: .

CDR3nt: TGCGCCAGCAGCCCCTTGGGGGAGGGGATTGAACATGAGCAGTTCTTC
CDR3aa: CASSPLGEGIEHEQFF
j_gene: TRBJ2-1
v_gene: TRBV4-1
d_gene: TRBD2
abundance: .

CDR3nt: TGTGCCAGCAGTCTTATCGGGCCTAATGAAAAACTGTTTTTT
CDR3aa: CASSLIGPNEKLFF
j_gene: TRBJ1-4
v_gene: TRBV28
d_gene: .
abundance: .

CDR3nt: TGTGCCAGCTCACCAAACGAGGGTGAGACCCAGTACTTC
CDR3aa: CASSPNEGETQYF
j_gene: TRBJ2-5
v_gene: TRBV18
d_gene: .
abundance: .

CDR3nt: TGTGCCTGGAGTGCAAACAGGCTAGCGGATACGCAGTATTTT
CDR3aa: CAWSANRLADTQYF
j_gene: TRBJ2-3
v_gene: TRBV30
d_gene: .
abundance: .

CDR3nt: TGTGCCAGCAGCTGGACTAGCGGCTCCTACGAGCAGTACTTC
CDR3aa: CASSWTSGSYEQYF
j_gene: TRBJ2-7
v_gene: TRBV5-4
d_gene: TRBD2
abundance: .

CDR3nt: TGTGCCAGCACCGCTACGGGGGCCGGGGAGCTGTTTTTT
CDR3aa: CASTATGAGELFF
j_gene: TRBJ2-2
v_gene: TRBV9
d_gene: .
abundance: .

CDR3nt: TGTGCCAGCAGCTCACAAGACCTCTGGGGAAAACTGTTTTTT
CDR3aa: CASSSQDLWGKLFF
j_gene: TRBJ1-4
v_gene: TRBV7-6
d_gene: .
abundance: .

CDR3nt: TGTGCCAGCAGTCCGGGACAGTCCTACGAGCAGTACTTC
CDR3aa: CASSPGQSYEQYF
j_gene: TRBJ2-7
v_gene: TRBV28
d_gene: TRBD1
abundance: .

CDR3nt: TGTGCCAGCAGCCCCGGGACAGCCAATGAGCAGTTCTTC
CDR3aa: CASSPGTANEQFF
j_gene: TRBJ2-1
v_gene: TRBV9
d_gene: TRBD1
abundance: .

CDR3nt: TGTGCCAGCAGGTCCGACAGGGCTTCCTTTGATAATGAAAAACTGTTTTTT
CDR3aa: CASRSDRASFDNEKLFF
j_gene: TRBJ1-4
v_gene: TRBV28
d_gene: TRBD1
abundance: .

CDR3nt: TGTGCCAGCAGACTGACAGGCACCTACGAGCAGTACTTC
CDR3aa: CASRLTGTYEQYF
j_gene: TRBJ2-7
v_gene: TRBV28
d_gene: .
abundance: .

CDR3nt: TGTGCAAGTCGCTTAAATACGAGGGATGTGGGGGTAGGGAAATCTTTCTTT
CDR3aa: CASRLNTRDVGVGKSFF
j_gene: TRBJ1-1
v_gene: TRBV12-2
d_gene: .
abundance: .

CDR3nt: TGTGCCAGCAGCTTAGCTAGCGGGAGCTTATTCTTC
CDR3aa: CASSLASGSLFF
j_gene: TRBJ2-1
v_gene: TRBV7-9
d_gene: TRBD2
abundance: .

CDR3nt: TGTGCCAGCTCACCACGGGCCGACAGCTACGAGCAGTACTTC
CDR3aa: CASSPRADSYEQYF
j_gene: TRBJ2-7
v_gene: TRBV18
d_gene: .
abundance: .

CDR3nt: TGTGCCATCAGTCAGGGCCCCCTAGCGGGAGGGCCCCTAGATGGGCACAATGAGCAGTTCTTC
CDR3aa: CAISQGPLAGGPLDGHNEQFF
j_gene: TRBJ2-1
v_gene: TRBV10-3
d_gene: TRBD2
abundance: once

CDR3nt: TGTGCCAGCAGTTTGGGGTATGCGGGATTCGGTGTTACGGATACGCAGTATTTT
CDR3aa: CASSLGYAGFGVTDTQYF
j_gene: TRBJ2-3
v_gene: TRBV28
d_gene: .
abundance: once

CDR3nt: TGCGCCAGCAGCTTGGGGACGATGGACTCTGGAAACACCATATATTTT
CDR3aa: CASSLGTMDSGNTIYF
j_gene: TRBJ1-3
v_gene: TRBV5-1
d_gene: .
abundance: .

CDR3nt: TGTGCCAGCAGCTTGGGGGACAGGATCTCTGGAAACACCATATATTTT
CDR3aa: CASSLGDRISGNTIYF
j_gene: TRBJ1-3
v_gene: TRBV7-2
d_gene: TRBD1
abundance: .

CDR3nt: TGTGCCAGCAGTGAGGGACAGCCAAATCAGCCCCAGCATTTT
CDR3aa: CASSEGQPNQPQHF
j_gene: TRBJ1-5
v_gene: TRBV25-1
d_gene: TRBD1
abundance: .

CDR3nt: TGTGCCAGCGGAGCGGGAGAAAACAATGAGCAGTTCTTC
CDR3aa: CASGAGENNEQFF
j_gene: TRBJ2-1
v_gene: TRBV7-9
d_gene: TRBD2
abundance: once

CDR3nt: TGTGCCAGCAGTCCCCCAGGGACAGGGGGAAATACGCAGTATTTT
CDR3aa: CASSPPGTGGNTQYF
j_gene: TRBJ2-3
v_gene: TRBV27
d_gene: TRBD1
abundance: .

CDR3nt: TGTGCCAGCTCACCACTAGGCTACGAGCAGTACTTC
CDR3aa: CASSPLGYEQYF
j_gene: TRBJ2-7
v_gene: TRBV18
d_gene: .
abundance: .

CDR3nt: TGTGCCACCTCACGGGGAGCTGGCTACAACTACGAGCAGTACTTC
CDR3aa: CATSRGAGYNYEQYF
j_gene: TRBJ2-7
v_gene: TRBV6-5
d_gene: .
abundance: .

CDR3nt: TGTGCCATCAGCCAGGACAGGGATGGCACTGAAGCTTTCTTT
CDR3aa: CAISQDRDGTEAFF
j_gene: TRBJ1-1
v_gene: TRBV10-3
d_gene: TRBD1
abundance: .

CDR3nt: TGTGCCAGCTCACCGGGGCGCGGACAAGAGACCCAGTACTTC
CDR3aa: CASSPGRGQETQYF
j_gene: TRBJ2-5
v_gene: TRBV18
d_gene: .
abundance: .

CDR3nt: TGTGCCTACCCGAGCGGAAGGGGGGATACGCAGTATTTT
CDR3aa: CAYPSGRGDTQYF
j_gene: TRBJ2-3
v_gene: TRBV5-4
d_gene: .
abundance: .

CDR3nt: TGTGCCAGCAGCCCCACGACTGGAAAACTGTTTTTT
CDR3aa: CASSPTTGKLFF
j_gene: TRBJ1-4
v_gene: TRBV7-2
d_gene: .
abundance: .

CDR3nt: TGTGCCACCAGCAGAGAACGGACTAGCGGGTTCTCCTACGAGCAGTACTTC
CDR3aa: CATSRERTSGFSYEQYF
j_gene: TRBJ2-7
v_gene: TRBV15
d_gene: TRBD2
abundance: .